This is a list of T cell receptor beta chains from one sample in a study of blood T cell repertoires in COVID-19. The protocol was immunoSEQ multiplex PCR, while the TCRdb copy is restricted to in-frame clones and leaves out a portion. The repertoire consists of roughly 200,000 clones, with roughly 80% occurring once and the leading ten covering 4% to 5.5%. The sequencing input was peripheral blood. Receptors originate from a man in his fifties or sixties with active or convalescent COVID-19. Each CDR3 is given with its conserved first and last residue. The D gene is left open where the match is weak. Size is omitted from some rows. Given values are once, few, many or a class for expanded clones.

len: 13; j_gene: TRBJ1-6; v_gene: TRBV19; d_gene: TRBD1; abundance: -; CDR3nt: TGTGCCACAAAGGACAGGAATAATTCACCCCTCCACTTT; CDR3aa: CATKDRNNSPLHF
len: 16; j_gene: TRBJ2-3; v_gene: TRBV9; d_gene: TRBD1; abundance: -; CDR3nt: TGTGCCAGCAGCGTAGTAGTGACAGGGGACACAGATACGCAGTATTTT; CDR3aa: CASSVVVTGDTDTQYF
len: 16; j_gene: TRBJ2-5; v_gene: TRBV24-1; d_gene: -; abundance: once; CDR3nt: TGTGCCACCAGTGAACCCAGCGGACCCGCTGGAGAGACCCAGTACTTC; CDR3aa: CATSEPSGPAGETQYF
len: 15; j_gene: TRBJ2-3; v_gene: TRBV30; d_gene: TRBD2; abundance: -; CDR3nt: TGTGCCTGGGCCTCTAATGGGGGGGTCACAGATACGCAGTATTTT; CDR3aa: CAWASNGGVTDTQYF
len: 14; j_gene: TRBJ1-5; v_gene: TRBV7-9; d_gene: -; abundance: -; CDR3nt: TGTGCCAGCAGCTTAGTCGGTAGCAATCAGCCCCAGCATTTT; CDR3aa: CASSLVGSNQPQHF
len: 13; j_gene: TRBJ2-7; v_gene: TRBV5-6; d_gene: -; abundance: few; CDR3nt: TGTGCCAGCAGCCCCCTGGGGCCCTACGAGCAGTACTTC; CDR3aa: CASSPLGPYEQYF
len: 14; j_gene: TRBJ1-3; v_gene: TRBV18; d_gene: -; abundance: few; CDR3nt: TGTGCCAGCTCAACAGCCGACTCTGGAAACACCATATATTTT; CDR3aa: CASSTADSGNTIYF
len: 18; j_gene: TRBJ1-2; v_gene: TRBV30; d_gene: TRBD1; abundance: -; CDR3nt: TGTGCCTGGAGCCTAAACCGGGACAGGGGGCTGGTTGGCTATGGCTACACCTTC; CDR3aa: CAWSLNRDRGLVGYGYTF
len: 18; j_gene: TRBJ2-3; v_gene: TRBV24-1; d_gene: TRBD2; abundance: -; CDR3nt: TGTGCCACCAGTGAATTTCGACTAGCGGGGCCTAGCACAGATACGCAGTATTTT; CDR3aa: CATSEFRLAGPSTDTQYF
len: 14; j_gene: TRBJ2-5; v_gene: TRBV9; d_gene: -; abundance: -; CDR3nt: TGTGCCAGCAGCGTACAGGGACTGCAAGAGACCCAGTACTTC; CDR3aa: CASSVQGLQETQYF
len: 14; j_gene: TRBJ1-2; v_gene: TRBV28; d_gene: -; abundance: -; CDR3nt: TGTGCCAGCAGTCCCCCGGGGGAGTTCGGCGGCTACACCTTC; CDR3aa: CASSPPGEFGGYTF
len: 17; j_gene: TRBJ1-5; v_gene: TRBV27; d_gene: -; abundance: -; CDR3nt: TGTGCCAGCAGTTTATCGTTGGGGCCATCACTGAATCAGCCCCAGCATTTT; CDR3aa: CASSLSLGPSLNQPQHF
len: 15; j_gene: TRBJ1-3; v_gene: TRBV5-8; d_gene: -; abundance: once; CDR3nt: TGTGCCAGCAGCAAGGCAGGGAATTCTGGAAACACCATATATTTT; CDR3aa: CASSKAGNSGNTIYF
len: 12; j_gene: TRBJ1-1; v_gene: TRBV5-4; d_gene: -; abundance: -; CDR3nt: TGTGCCAGCAGCCCCACAGGGACTGAAGCTTTCTTT; CDR3aa: CASSPTGTEAFF
len: 13; j_gene: TRBJ1-1; v_gene: TRBV6-6; d_gene: -; abundance: -; CDR3nt: TGTGCCAGCAGCCAAGCAGGAAGCACTGAAGCTTTCTTT; CDR3aa: CASSQAGSTEAFF
len: 16; j_gene: TRBJ1-1; v_gene: TRBV5-1; d_gene: -; abundance: -; CDR3nt: TGCGCCAGCAGCTTGGAATCAGGACAACAGAACACTGAAGCTTTCTTT; CDR3aa: CASSLESGQQNTEAFF
len: 12; j_gene: TRBJ1-2; v_gene: TRBV6-5; d_gene: -; abundance: -; CDR3nt: TGTGCCAGCACCACGGGGGGGCGCGGCTACACCTTC; CDR3aa: CASTTGGRGYTF
len: 11; j_gene: TRBJ2-3; v_gene: TRBV24-1; d_gene: -; abundance: -; CDR3nt: TGTGCCACTTCGAGACAAGATACGCAGTATTTT; CDR3aa: CATSRQDTQYF
len: 14; j_gene: TRBJ2-3; v_gene: TRBV7-8; d_gene: TRBD1; abundance: -; CDR3nt: TGTGCCAGCAGCAGACACCCAGGGGGTGATACGCAGTATTTT; CDR3aa: CASSRHPGGDTQYF
len: 15; j_gene: TRBJ1-2; v_gene: TRBV7-2; d_gene: TRBD1; abundance: -; CDR3nt: TGTGCCAGCAGCTTAGGCGGACAGGGGCATTATGGCTACACCTTC; CDR3aa: CASSLGGQGHYGYTF
len: 14; j_gene: TRBJ2-5; v_gene: TRBV7-9; d_gene: -; abundance: -; CDR3nt: TGTGCCAGCAGCCAGGGGCTAGGGGGAGAGACCCAGTACTTC; CDR3aa: CASSQGLGGETQYF
len: 15; j_gene: TRBJ2-7; v_gene: TRBV5-6; d_gene: -; abundance: -; CDR3nt: TGTGCCAGCAGCTTGGTGGGGGCCCTCATGGGAGAGCAGTACTTC; CDR3aa: CASSLVGALMGEQYF
len: 14; j_gene: TRBJ1-4; v_gene: TRBV25-1; d_gene: TRBD1; abundance: once; CDR3nt: TGTGCCAGCAGTGAATCGGGACAGAATGAAAAACTGTTTTTT; CDR3aa: CASSESGQNEKLFF
len: 15; j_gene: TRBJ2-1; v_gene: TRBV5-6; d_gene: TRBD1; abundance: -; CDR3nt: TGTGCCAGCAGCCCGGGACAGGCAACCTACAATGAGCAGTTCTTC; CDR3aa: CASSPGQATYNEQFF
len: 14; j_gene: TRBJ2-7; v_gene: TRBV30; d_gene: -; abundance: -; CDR3nt: TGTGCCTGGAGTGGCGGGATGGGGGGCTACGAGCAGTACTTC; CDR3aa: CAWSGGMGGYEQYF
len: 14; j_gene: TRBJ2-7; v_gene: TRBV28; d_gene: -; abundance: -; CDR3nt: TGTGCCAGCAGTGGGGGGACTCAACCATACGAGCAGTACTTC; CDR3aa: CASSGGTQPYEQYF
len: 13; j_gene: TRBJ2-7; v_gene: TRBV28; d_gene: -; abundance: -; CDR3nt: TGTGCCAGCAGGTCCCCGGGGGTCTACGAGCAGTACTTC; CDR3aa: CASRSPGVYEQYF
len: 16; j_gene: TRBJ2-6; v_gene: TRBV19; d_gene: TRBD1; abundance: -; CDR3nt: TGTGCCAGTAATCCGGACAGGGACGCTGGGGCCAACGTCCTGACTTTC; CDR3aa: CASNPDRDAGANVLTF
len: 14; j_gene: TRBJ1-2; v_gene: TRBV7-9; d_gene: TRBD1; abundance: -; CDR3nt: TGTGCCAGCAGCTTAGGGACAGGGGGCAATGGCTACACCTTC; CDR3aa: CASSLGTGGNGYTF
len: 16; j_gene: TRBJ2-1; v_gene: TRBV7-2; d_gene: -; abundance: -; CDR3nt: TGTGCCAGCAGCTTCGCGGCGCGGGGAGGCGACAATGAGCAGTTCTTC; CDR3aa: CASSFAARGGDNEQFF
len: 14; j_gene: TRBJ2-5; v_gene: TRBV5-6; d_gene: TRBD1; abundance: -; CDR3nt: TGTGCCAGCAGCCCGGGGACAGCCCAAGAGACCCAGTACTTC; CDR3aa: CASSPGTAQETQYF
len: 15; j_gene: TRBJ1-5; v_gene: TRBV4-1; d_gene: TRBD1; abundance: -; CDR3nt: TGCGCCAGCAGGTTATTACAGGGGAGCAATCAGCCCCAGCATTTT; CDR3aa: CASRLLQGSNQPQHF
len: 14; j_gene: TRBJ2-7; v_gene: TRBV6-1; d_gene: -; abundance: -; CDR3nt: TGTGCCAGCAGTGAATTAGGGTTTAGGGGCGAGCAGTACTTC; CDR3aa: CASSELGFRGEQYF
len: 17; j_gene: TRBJ2-2; v_gene: TRBV15; d_gene: -; abundance: once; CDR3nt: TGTGCCACCAGCAGAGATCTAGGGGGTCTGAACACCGGGGAGCTGTTTTTT; CDR3aa: CATSRDLGGLNTGELFF
len: 15; j_gene: TRBJ1-1; v_gene: TRBV27; d_gene: TRBD1; abundance: few; CDR3nt: TGTGCCAGCAGTCCCCGTCCGAACAGGGGCACTGAAGCTTTCTTT; CDR3aa: CASSPRPNRGTEAFF
len: 16; j_gene: TRBJ2-7; v_gene: TRBV19; d_gene: TRBD2; abundance: -; CDR3nt: TGTGCCAGTAGTATAGGACGAGGGACTAGACCGGAGGAGCAGTACTTC; CDR3aa: CASSIGRGTRPEEQYF
len: 13; j_gene: TRBJ1-4; v_gene: TRBV7-9; d_gene: TRBD1; abundance: -; CDR3nt: TGTGCCAGCAGCCTGGGACAGTATGAAAAACTGTTTTTT; CDR3aa: CASSLGQYEKLFF
len: 15; j_gene: TRBJ2-5; v_gene: TRBV9; d_gene: TRBD2; abundance: -; CDR3nt: TGTGCCAGCAGCACACAAGCGGGGTTACAAGAGACCCAGTACTTC; CDR3aa: CASSTQAGLQETQYF
len: 16; j_gene: TRBJ2-3; v_gene: TRBV5-1; d_gene: TRBD2; abundance: -; CDR3nt: TGCGCCAGCAGCTTGGAGGTAGCGGGGTTCACAGATACGCAGTATTTT; CDR3aa: CASSLEVAGFTDTQYF
len: 16; j_gene: TRBJ1-5; v_gene: TRBV4-2; d_gene: TRBD1; abundance: few; CDR3nt: TGTGCCAGCAGCCAAGATGGGACAGGGGGCCTTCAGCCCCAGCATTTT; CDR3aa: CASSQDGTGGLQPQHF
len: 15; j_gene: TRBJ2-2; v_gene: TRBV24-1; d_gene: -; abundance: -; CDR3nt: TGTGCCACCAGTCTCGGGGGGCGAGGAACCGGGGAGCTGTTTTTT; CDR3aa: CATSLGGRGTGELFF
len: 15; j_gene: TRBJ1-1; v_gene: TRBV7-2; d_gene: -; abundance: -; CDR3nt: TGTGCCAGCAGCTGGAGGGGGGGGACGAACACTGAAGCTTTCTTT; CDR3aa: CASSWRGGTNTEAFF
len: 14; j_gene: TRBJ2-7; v_gene: TRBV9; d_gene: -; abundance: -; CDR3nt: TGTGCCAGCAGCGCAGGGGGGACAGTGAGGGAGCAGTACTTC; CDR3aa: CASSAGGTVREQYF
len: 12; j_gene: TRBJ2-7; v_gene: TRBV5-1; d_gene: -; abundance: -; CDR3nt: TGCGCCAGCAGTCCCAGGCCCGGCGAGCAGTACTTC; CDR3aa: CASSPRPGEQYF
len: 16; j_gene: TRBJ2-3; v_gene: TRBV2; d_gene: TRBD1; abundance: -; CDR3nt: TGTGCCAGCATAGTGAGGACAGGGCATCATACAGATACGCAGTATTTT; CDR3aa: CASIVRTGHHTDTQYF
len: 11; j_gene: TRBJ2-7; v_gene: TRBV30; d_gene: -; abundance: few; CDR3nt: TGTGCCTGGAGTGTACAATACGAGCAGTACTTC; CDR3aa: CAWSVQYEQYF